The clone carrying this T cell receptor beta chain was counted a few times. As yet, its antigen is unknown. From 5'RACE with constant-segment primers came TCR alpha and TCR beta cDNA libraries that carried sample barcodes and UMIs. One entry per CDR3 protein, called by TCRdb with MiXCR from the 5' RACE reads. Of just under 350,000 distinct CDR3 sequences in the sample, about an eighth were seen once. These data are taken from a study of T-cell memory formation after mild COVID-19. Study outcomes and limitations: A second wave expanding day 15 to 37 was CD4+-biased; contracting clones were balanced. There were some responding clones in pre-infection memory, which suggested that cross-reactive memory had joined. Clones that contracted clustered mainly in CM and EM if CD4+ and in EMRA if CD8+.

CDR3 length equals 17 residues. Deletions cut 1 base from V and 0 bases from J, with 16 bases between. CDR1 SGHKS and CDR2 YYEKEE come from the germline V gene (reference sequence). This receptor was identified in a man aged 18 to 30 who had mild COVID-19 (a few samples of this study predate the infection). Cell type and time point are not known. The sample consisted of PBMCs or a T cell subset sorted from them (not recorded which). The gene calls are TRBV5-5 and TRBJ1-2; D not certain. Here the CDR3 DNA reads TGTGCCAGCAGCTTGTCTACCCCAAGGAGGGCTAACTATGGCTACACCTTC. This codes for CASSLSTPRRANYGYTF.